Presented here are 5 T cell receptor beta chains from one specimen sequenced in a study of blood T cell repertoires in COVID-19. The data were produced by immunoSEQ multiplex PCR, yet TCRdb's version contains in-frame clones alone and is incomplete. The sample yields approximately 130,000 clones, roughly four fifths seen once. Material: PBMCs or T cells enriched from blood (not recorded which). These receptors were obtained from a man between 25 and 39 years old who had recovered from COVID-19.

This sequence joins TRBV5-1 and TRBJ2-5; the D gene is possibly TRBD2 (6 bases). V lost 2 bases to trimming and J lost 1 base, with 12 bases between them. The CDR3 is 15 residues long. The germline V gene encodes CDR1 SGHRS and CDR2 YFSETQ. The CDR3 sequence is CASSFPRGTQETQYF. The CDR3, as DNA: TGCGCCAGCAGCTTCCCCCGGGGGACCCAAGAGACCCAGTACTTC.

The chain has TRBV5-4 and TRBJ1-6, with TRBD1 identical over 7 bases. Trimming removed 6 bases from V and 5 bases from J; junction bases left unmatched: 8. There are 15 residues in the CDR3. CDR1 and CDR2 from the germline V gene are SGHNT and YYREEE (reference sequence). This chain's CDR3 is CASTTDRVHNSPLHF. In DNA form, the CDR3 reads TGTGCCAGCACGACTGACAGGGTCCATAATTCACCCCTCCACTTT.

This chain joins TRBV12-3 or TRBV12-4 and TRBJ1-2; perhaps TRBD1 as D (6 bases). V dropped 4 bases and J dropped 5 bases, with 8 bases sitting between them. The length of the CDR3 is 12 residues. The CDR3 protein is CASSSGHYGYTF. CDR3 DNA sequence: TGTGCCAGCAGTTCGGGACATTATGGCTACACCTTC.

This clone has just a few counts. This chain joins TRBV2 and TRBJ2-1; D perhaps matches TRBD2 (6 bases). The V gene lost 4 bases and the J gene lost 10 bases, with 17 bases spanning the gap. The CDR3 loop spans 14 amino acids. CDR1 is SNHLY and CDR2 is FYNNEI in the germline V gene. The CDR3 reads CASSVQVGGGEQFF. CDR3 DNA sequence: TGTGCCAGCAGTGTTCAGGTGGGGGGAGGAGAGCAGTTCTTC.

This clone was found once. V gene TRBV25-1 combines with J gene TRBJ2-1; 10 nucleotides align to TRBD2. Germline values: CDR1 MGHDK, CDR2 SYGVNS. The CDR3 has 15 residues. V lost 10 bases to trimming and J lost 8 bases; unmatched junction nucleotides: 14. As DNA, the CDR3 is TGTGCCACCCGGCCTAGCGGGAGAGTCGGAGATGAGCAGTTCTTC. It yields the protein CATRPSGRVGDEQFF.